These 12 T cell receptor beta chains originate from one sample sequenced in a study of blood T cell repertoires in COVID-19. Repertoires were generated with immunoSEQ multiplex PCR, while TCRdb's copy carries only in-frame clones and drops some. This sample carries 390,000 or so clones, 83% of them seen once, and the ten largest clones take approximately 5%. The sample taken for sequencing was PBMCs or T cells enriched from blood (not recorded which). These TCRs come from a woman aged 50 to 60 who had recovered from COVID-19.

The CDR3 nucleotides read TGTGCCACCAGACAGGGGTGGAACACTGAAGCTTTCTTT. This gives the protein CATRQGWNTEAFF. This chain links TRBV24-1 with TRBJ1-1, with TRBD1 identical over 7 bases. Looked up from germline, CDR1 is KGHDR and CDR2 is SFDVKD. Trimming took 7 bases from V and 1 from J; bases not matched to a gene: 2. The CDR3 length is 13 residues.

The rearrangement links TRBV19 to TRBJ2-1, with 13 positions matching TRBD2. Per germline, CDR1 LNHDA and CDR2 SQIVND (reference sequence). V shed 3 bases, J shed 6 bases, and the junction held 5 bases outside the gene matches. CDR3 size: 16 residues. The DNA for the CDR3 is TGTGCCAGTAGTATGTTGGGACTAGCGGGACCCAATGAGCAGTTCTTC. This sequence encodes CASSMLGLAGPNEQFF.

The chain recombines TRBV7-2 with TRBJ2-2; 12 bases map to TRBD2. Trimming removed 3 bases from V and 3 bases from J; junction bases left unmatched: 2. The germline gives CDR1 SGHTA, CDR2 FQGNSA. The CDR3 contains 16 residues. DNA for the CDR3: TGTGCCAGCAGCTTCTCTAGCGGGAGGGACACCGGGGAGCTGTTTTTT. This translates into CASSFSSGRDTGELFF.

The rearrangement uses TRBV5-1 and TRBJ2-7, with TRBD1 matching 10 bases. With 5 bases clipped from V and 4 bases from J, the junction kept 3 bases outside the gene matches. Germline CDR1 reads SGHRS; CDR2 reads YFSETQ. The CDR3 covers 13 residues. The CDR3 DNA reads as TGCGCCAGCAGGAAGGACAGGGGGTACGAGCAGTACTTC. Protein sequence: CASRKDRGYEQYF.

The chain is built from TRBV4-3 and TRBJ1-1; a weak D match, TRBD1 (6 bases). The CDR3 loop spans 17 amino acids. In germline, CDR1 is LGHNA, CDR2 YSLEER. V was cut by 2 bases and J by 0 bases, with 16 bases left in between. CDR3 nucleotides: TGCGCCAGCAGCCAATTTATGAATACAGGGATGAACACTGAAGCTTTCTTT. This translates into CASSQFMNTGMNTEAFF.

The J gene is TRBJ1-2, the V gene TRBV6-2 or TRBV6-3; D may be TRBD1 (6 bases). Germline CDR1 reads MNHEY; CDR2 reads SVGEGT. V lost 3 bases and J 3 bases, leaving 14 bases between the germline ends. The length of the CDR3 is 15 residues. CDR3 DNA: TGTGCCAGCAGTTATTTACAGGGCAAGGACTATGGCTACACCTTC. It yields the protein CASSYLQGKDYGYTF.

The chain couples TRBV5-1 to TRBJ2-7, with TRBD2 identical over 7 bases. The CDR3 is 15 amino acids. V shed 0 bases and J 2 bases; nucleotides not matched to a gene: 5. Germline CDR1 is SGHRS and CDR2 is YFSETQ. CDR3 nucleotide sequence: TGCGCCAGCAGCTTGGTGGCCGGGGGGACCTACGAGCAGTACTTC. It codes for CASSLVAGGTYEQYF. The full variable domain, completed using reference TRBV5-1 and TRBJ2-7, is KAGVTQTPRYLIKTRGQQVTLSCSPISGHRSVSWYQQTPGQGLQFLFEYFSETQRNKGNFPGRFSGRQFSNSRSEMNVSTLELGDSALYLCASSLVAGGTYEQYFGPGTRLTVT.

Written as DNA, the CDR3 is TGTGCCAGCAGCTCACAACCGGGACAGGGATATGGCTACACCTTC. It codes for CASSSQPGQGYGYTF. The chain has TRBV5-4 and TRBJ1-2, with 9 positions matching TRBD1. Germline values: CDR1 SGHNT, CDR2 YYREEE (reference sequence). J gave up 5 bases and V 3 bases, and 8 bases lay outside the gene matches. The CDR3 runs 15 residues.

CDR3 region: CASSLRGGTGGAEQYF. The CDR3 nucleotides read TGTGCCAGCAGTTTGCGGGGGGGGACAGGGGGTGCCGAGCAGTACTTC. This chain joins TRBV28 and TRBJ2-7, with 11 bases aligning to TRBD1. The V gene's germline CDR1 is MDHEN and CDR2 SYDVKM. V lost 3 bases to trimming and J lost 6 bases; unmatched junction nucleotides: 10. This CDR3 is 16 amino acids long.

In DNA form, the CDR3 reads TGCGCCAGCAGCCTGAAAGCCGCAGGGTTGGGGAACACTGAAGCTTTCTTT. Translation gives CASSLKAAGLGNTEAFF. This chain connects TRBV4-3 to TRBJ1-1; possible D gene TRBD1, 5 bases. Germline V gives CDR1 LGHNA, CDR2 YSLEER. The V and J ends lost 4 bases and 1 base respectively, with 19 bases between them. The CDR3 covers 17 residues.

The chain uses TRBV13 and TRBJ1-2; 9 bases agree with TRBD1. Germline V gene lookup returns CDR1 PRHDT and CDR2 FYEKMQ (reference sequence). This CDR3 is built from 16 residues. Trimming removed 1 base from V and 4 bases from J; junction bases left unmatched: 7. The CDR3 region has the DNA TGTGCCAGCAGCTTAGCCACAGGGGGCGACAGCTATGGCTACACCTTC. Its translation: CASSLATGGDSYGYTF.

This CDR3 is CASSVTSGGFTDTQYF. CDR3 nucleotide sequence: TGTGCCAGCAGCGTAACTAGCGGGGGGTTCACAGATACGCAGTATTTT. The chain couples TRBV11-2 to TRBJ2-3; 12 bases agree with TRBD2. In germline, CDR1 is SGHAT, CDR2 FQNNGV. J gave up 2 bases and V 5 bases, and 5 bases lay outside the gene matches. The CDR3 totals 16 residues.